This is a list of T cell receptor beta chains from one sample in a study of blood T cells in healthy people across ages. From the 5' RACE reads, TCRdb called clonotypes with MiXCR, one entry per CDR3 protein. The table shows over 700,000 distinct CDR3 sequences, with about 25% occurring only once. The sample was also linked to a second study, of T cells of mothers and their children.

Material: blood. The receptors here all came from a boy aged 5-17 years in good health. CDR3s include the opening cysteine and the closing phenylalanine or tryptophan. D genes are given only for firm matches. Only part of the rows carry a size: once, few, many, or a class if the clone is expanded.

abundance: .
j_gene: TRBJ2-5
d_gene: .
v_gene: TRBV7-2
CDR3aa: CASSLVRGTQETQYF
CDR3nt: TGTGCCAGCAGCTTAGTACGGGGAACCCAAGAGACCCAGTACTTC

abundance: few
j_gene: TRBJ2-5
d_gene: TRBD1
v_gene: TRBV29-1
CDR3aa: CSTDDRGIQTQYF
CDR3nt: TGCAGCACGGACGACAGGGGAATACAGACCCAGTACTTC

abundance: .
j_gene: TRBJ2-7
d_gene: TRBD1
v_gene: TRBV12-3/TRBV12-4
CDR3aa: CASSRWSTGTEQYF
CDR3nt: TGTGCCAGCAGTAGATGGTCGACAGGGACCGAGCAGTACTTC

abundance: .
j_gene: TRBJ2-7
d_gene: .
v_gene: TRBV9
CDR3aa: CASSVGFPGEQYF
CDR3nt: TGTGCCAGCAGCGTAGGGTTCCCCGGGGAGCAGTACTTC

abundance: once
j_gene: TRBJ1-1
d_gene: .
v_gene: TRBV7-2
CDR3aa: CASSLEGRDTEAFF
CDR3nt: TGTGCCAGCAGCTTAGAGGGTCGGGACACTGAAGCTTTCTTT

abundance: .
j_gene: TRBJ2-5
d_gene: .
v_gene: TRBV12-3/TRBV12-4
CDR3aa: CASSYDETQYF
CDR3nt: TGTGCCAGCAGTTACGACGAGACCCAGTACTTC

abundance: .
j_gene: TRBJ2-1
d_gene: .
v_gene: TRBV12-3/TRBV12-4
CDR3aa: CASSLTKWDNEQFF
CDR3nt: TGTGCCAGCAGTTTAACTAAGTGGGACAATGAGCAGTTCTTC

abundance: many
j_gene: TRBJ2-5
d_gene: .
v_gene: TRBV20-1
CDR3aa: CSAWGYQETQYF
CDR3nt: TGCAGTGCTTGGGGGTACCAAGAGACCCAGTACTTC

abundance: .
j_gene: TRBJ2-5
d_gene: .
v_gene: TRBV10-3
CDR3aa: CASRGTPQETQYF
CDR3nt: TGTGCCTCACGCGGCACCCCCCAAGAGACCCAGTACTTC

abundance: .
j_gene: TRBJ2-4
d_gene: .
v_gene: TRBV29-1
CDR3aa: CSVNRENIQYF
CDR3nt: TGCAGCGTTAATAGGGAAAACATTCAGTACTTC

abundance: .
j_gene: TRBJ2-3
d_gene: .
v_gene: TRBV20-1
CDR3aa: CSARSGTDSTDTQYF
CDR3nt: TGCAGTGCTAGATCCGGGACGGATAGCACAGATACGCAGTATTTT

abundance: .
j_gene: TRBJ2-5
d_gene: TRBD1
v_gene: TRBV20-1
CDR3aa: CSARGPTGVGETQYF
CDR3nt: TGCAGTGCTAGAGGTCCGACAGGGGTCGGAGAGACCCAGTACTTC

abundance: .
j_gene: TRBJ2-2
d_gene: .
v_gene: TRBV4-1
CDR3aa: CASSLRFGGSGELFF
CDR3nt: TGCGCCAGCAGCCTCCGATTTGGGGGGAGCGGGGAGCTGTTTTTT

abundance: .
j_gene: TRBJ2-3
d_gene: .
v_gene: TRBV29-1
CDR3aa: CSVEDRSTDTQYF
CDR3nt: TGCAGCGTTGAAGATCGGAGCACAGATACGCAGTATTTT

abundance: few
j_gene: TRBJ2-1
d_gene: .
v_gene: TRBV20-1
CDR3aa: CSLEGVYNEQFF
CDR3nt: TGCAGCTTGGAGGGAGTCTACAATGAGCAGTTCTTC

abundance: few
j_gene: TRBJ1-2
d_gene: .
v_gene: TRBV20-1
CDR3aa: CSARRGGNYGYTF
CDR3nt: TGCAGTGCCCGGAGGGGGGGGAACTATGGCTACACCTTC

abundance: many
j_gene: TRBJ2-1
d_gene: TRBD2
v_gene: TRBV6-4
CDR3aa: CASSEAGGSYNEQFF
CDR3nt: TGTGCCAGCAGTGAAGCGGGGGGCTCCTACAATGAGCAGTTCTTC

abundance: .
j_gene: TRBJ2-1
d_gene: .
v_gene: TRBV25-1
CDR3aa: CASSDTGSYNEQFF
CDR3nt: TGTGCCAGCAGTGACACGGGTTCATACAATGAGCAGTTCTTC

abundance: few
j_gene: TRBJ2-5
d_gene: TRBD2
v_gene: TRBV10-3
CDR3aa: CAISEPGRGGLKETQYF
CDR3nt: TGTGCCATCAGTGAGCCTGGGCGCGGGGGACTCAAAGAGACCCAGTACTTC

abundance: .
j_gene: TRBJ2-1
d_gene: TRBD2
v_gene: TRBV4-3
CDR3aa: CASSQDLAGTYNEQFF
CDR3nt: TGCGCCAGCAGCCAAGATCTAGCGGGGACCTACAATGAGCAGTTCTTC

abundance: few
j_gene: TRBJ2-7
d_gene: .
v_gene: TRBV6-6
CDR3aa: CASGNAEASEQYF
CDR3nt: TGTGCCAGCGGGAATGCTGAAGCCTCCGAGCAGTACTTC

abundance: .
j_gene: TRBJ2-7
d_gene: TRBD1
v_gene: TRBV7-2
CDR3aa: CASSRDRATYEQYF
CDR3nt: TGTGCCAGCAGCAGAGACAGGGCGACCTACGAGCAGTACTTC

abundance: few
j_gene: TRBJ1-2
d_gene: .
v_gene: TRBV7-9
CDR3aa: CASSPTDGNYGYTF
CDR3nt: TGTGCCAGCAGTCCGACGGACGGGAACTATGGCTACACCTTC

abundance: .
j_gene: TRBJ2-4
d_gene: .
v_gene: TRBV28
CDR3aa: CASSLGGSNIQYF
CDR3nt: TGTGCCAGCAGTTTAGGGGGGTCAAACATTCAGTACTTC

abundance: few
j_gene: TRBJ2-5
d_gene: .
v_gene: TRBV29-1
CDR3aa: CSVEVGFRLGETQYF
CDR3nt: TGCAGCGTTGAAGTTGGGTTTCGCCTTGGAGAGACCCAGTACTTC

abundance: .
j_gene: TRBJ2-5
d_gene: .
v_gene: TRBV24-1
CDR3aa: CATSELRMGQETQYF
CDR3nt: TGTGCCACGAGCGAGTTGAGGATGGGACAAGAGACCCAGTACTTC

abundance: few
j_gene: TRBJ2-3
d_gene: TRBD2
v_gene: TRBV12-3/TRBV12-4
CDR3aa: CASSLVTSGGPSTDTQYF
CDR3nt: TGTGCCAGCAGTTTAGTGACTAGCGGGGGGCCCAGCACAGATACACAGTATTTT

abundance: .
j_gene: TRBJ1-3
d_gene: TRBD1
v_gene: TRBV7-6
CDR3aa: CASSPPVRDRKFAGNTIYF
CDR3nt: TGTGCCAGCAGCCCACCGGTCCGGGACAGGAAATTCGCTGGAAACACCATATATTTT

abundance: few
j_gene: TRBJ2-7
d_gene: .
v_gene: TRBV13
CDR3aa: CASSLEGRDEQYF
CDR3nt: TGTGCCAGCAGCTTAGAGGGAAGGGACGAGCAGTACTTC

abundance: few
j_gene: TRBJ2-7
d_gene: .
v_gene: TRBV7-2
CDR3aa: CASSLGYRHYEQYF
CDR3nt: TGTGCCAGCAGCTTAGGGTACAGACATTACGAGCAGTACTTC

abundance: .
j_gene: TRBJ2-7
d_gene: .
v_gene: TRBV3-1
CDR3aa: CASSPRRNPYEQYF
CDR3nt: TGTGCCAGCAGCCCCCGACGGAATCCCTACGAGCAGTACTTC

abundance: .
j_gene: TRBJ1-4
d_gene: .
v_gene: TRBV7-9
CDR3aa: CASTGLYTESTNEKLFF
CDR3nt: TGTGCCAGCACAGGCCTATACACAGAATCAACTAATGAAAAACTGTTTTTT

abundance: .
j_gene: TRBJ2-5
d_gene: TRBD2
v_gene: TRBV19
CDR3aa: CATTQTSGVTETQYF
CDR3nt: TGTGCCACAACCCAGACTAGCGGGGTGACGGAGACCCAGTACTTC

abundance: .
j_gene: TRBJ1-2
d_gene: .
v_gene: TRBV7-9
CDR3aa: CASSSIPPLGYTF
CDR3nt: TGTGCCAGCAGCTCCATCCCCCCTCTCGGCTACACCTTC

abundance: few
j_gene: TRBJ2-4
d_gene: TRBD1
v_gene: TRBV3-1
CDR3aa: CASSLATGTGNNIQYF
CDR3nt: TGTGCCAGCAGCCTCGCCACCGGGACAGGGAATAACATTCAGTACTTC

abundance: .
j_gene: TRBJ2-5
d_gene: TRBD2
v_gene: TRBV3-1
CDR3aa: CASSQDDASGGQTQYF
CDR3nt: TGTGCCAGCAGCCAAGATGACGCTAGCGGGGGGCAGACCCAGTACTTC

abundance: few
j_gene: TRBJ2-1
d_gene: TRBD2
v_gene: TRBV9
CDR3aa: CASSVSSGTSNEQFF
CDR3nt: TGTGCCAGCAGCGTCTCCTCCGGGACTAGCAATGAGCAGTTCTTC

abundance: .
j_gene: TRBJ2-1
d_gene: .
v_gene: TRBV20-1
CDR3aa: CSASWGSSYNEQFF
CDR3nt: TGCAGTGCTAGTTGGGGGAGCTCCTACAATGAGCAGTTCTTC

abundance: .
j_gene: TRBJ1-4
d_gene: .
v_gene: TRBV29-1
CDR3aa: CSVVQGWANEKLFF
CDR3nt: TGCAGCGTTGTTCAGGGGTGGGCTAATGAAAAACTGTTTTTT

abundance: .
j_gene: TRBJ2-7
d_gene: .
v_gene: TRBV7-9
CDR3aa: CASSSSRGGYEQYF
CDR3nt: TGTGCCAGCAGCTCCTCTAGGGGGGGCTACGAGCAGTACTTC

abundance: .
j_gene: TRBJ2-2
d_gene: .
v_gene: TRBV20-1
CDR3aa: CSALGDLGHGELFF
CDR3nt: TGCAGTGCTTTAGGGGATTTGGGTCACGGGGAGCTGTTTTTT

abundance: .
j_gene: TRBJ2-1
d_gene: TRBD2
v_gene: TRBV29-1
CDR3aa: CSVGGGTSGYNEQFF
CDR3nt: TGCAGCGTTGGCGGGGGGACTAGCGGTTACAATGAGCAGTTCTTC

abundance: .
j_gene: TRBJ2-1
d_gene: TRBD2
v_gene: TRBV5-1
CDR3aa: CASSTGLAGISYNEQFF
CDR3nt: TGCGCCAGCAGCACAGGACTAGCGGGAATCTCCTACAATGAGCAGTTCTTC

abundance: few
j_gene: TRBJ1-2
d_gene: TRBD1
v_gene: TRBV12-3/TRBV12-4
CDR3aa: CASSLRGQAIRSGYTF
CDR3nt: TGTGCCAGCAGTTTAAGGGGACAGGCGATTAGGTCTGGCTACACCTTC

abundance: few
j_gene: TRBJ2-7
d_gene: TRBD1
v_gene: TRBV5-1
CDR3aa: CASSLSLMLPTGPYEQYF
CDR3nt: TGCGCCAGCAGCTTGTCCCTCATGCTACCGACAGGGCCCTACGAGCAGTACTTC

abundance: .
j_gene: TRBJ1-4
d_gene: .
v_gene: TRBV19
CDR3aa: CASSIIAGDEKLFF
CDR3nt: TGTGCCAGTAGTATAATCGCCGGGGATGAAAAACTGTTTTTT

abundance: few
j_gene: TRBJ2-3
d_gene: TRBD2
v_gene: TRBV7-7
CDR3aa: CASSRLASSTDTQYF
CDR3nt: TGTGCTAGCAGCCGACTAGCGTCTAGCACAGATACGCAGTATTTT

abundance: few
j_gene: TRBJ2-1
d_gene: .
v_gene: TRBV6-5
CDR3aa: CASWTGITQFF
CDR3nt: TGTGCCAGTTGGACGGGCATAACTCAGTTCTTC

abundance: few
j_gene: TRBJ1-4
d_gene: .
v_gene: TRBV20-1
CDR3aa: CSAWTRGKLFF
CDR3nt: TGCAGTGCTTGGACCCGCGGGAAACTGTTTTTT

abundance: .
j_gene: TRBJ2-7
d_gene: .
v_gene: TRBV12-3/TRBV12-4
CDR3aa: CASRYAGDGDEQYF
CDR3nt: TGTGCCAGCAGGTACGCCGGGGATGGGGACGAGCAGTACTTC

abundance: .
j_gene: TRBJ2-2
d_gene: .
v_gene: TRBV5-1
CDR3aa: CASSPTPRSGELFF
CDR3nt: TGCGCCAGCAGCCCGACACCCAGGTCCGGGGAGCTGTTTTTT

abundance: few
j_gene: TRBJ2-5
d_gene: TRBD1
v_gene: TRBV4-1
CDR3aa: CASSQPRDSEDQETQYF
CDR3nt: TGCGCCAGCAGCCAACCCCGGGACAGCGAGGATCAAGAGACCCAGTACTTC

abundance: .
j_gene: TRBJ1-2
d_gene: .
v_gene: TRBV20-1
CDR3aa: CSARDRTVYGYTF
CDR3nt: TGCAGTGCTAGAGATCGAACAGTATATGGCTACACCTTC

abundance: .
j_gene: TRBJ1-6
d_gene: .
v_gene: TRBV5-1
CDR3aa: CASSPVRGISPLHF
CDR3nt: TGCGCCAGCAGCCCGGTGCGTGGAATTTCACCCCTCCACTTT

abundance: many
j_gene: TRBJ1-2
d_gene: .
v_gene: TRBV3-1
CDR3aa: CASSPGYGYTF
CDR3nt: TGTGCCAGCAGCCCCGGATATGGCTACACCTTC